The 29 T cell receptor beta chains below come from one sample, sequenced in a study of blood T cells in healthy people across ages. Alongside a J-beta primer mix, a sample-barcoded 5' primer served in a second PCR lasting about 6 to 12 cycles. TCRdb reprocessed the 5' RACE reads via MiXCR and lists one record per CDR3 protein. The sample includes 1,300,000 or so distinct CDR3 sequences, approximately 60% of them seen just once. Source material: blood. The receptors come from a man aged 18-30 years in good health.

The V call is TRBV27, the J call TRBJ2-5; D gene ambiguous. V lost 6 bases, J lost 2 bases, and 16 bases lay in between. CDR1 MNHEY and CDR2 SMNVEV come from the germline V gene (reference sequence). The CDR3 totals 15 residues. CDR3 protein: CASSSWASRQETQYF. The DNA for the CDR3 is TGTGCCAGCAGCTCGTGGGCATCGAGACAAGAGACCCAGTACTTC.

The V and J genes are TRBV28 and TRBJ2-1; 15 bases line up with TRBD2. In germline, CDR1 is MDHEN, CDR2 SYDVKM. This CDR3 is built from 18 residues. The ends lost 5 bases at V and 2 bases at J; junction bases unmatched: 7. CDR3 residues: CASSPLGLAGGPYNEQFF. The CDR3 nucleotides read TGTGCCAGCAGTCCCTTGGGACTAGCGGGGGGACCCTACAATGAGCAGTTCTTC.

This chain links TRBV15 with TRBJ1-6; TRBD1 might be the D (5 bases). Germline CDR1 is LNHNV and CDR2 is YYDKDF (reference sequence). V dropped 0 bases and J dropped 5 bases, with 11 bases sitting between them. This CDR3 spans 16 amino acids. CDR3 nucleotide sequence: TGTGCCACCAGCAGAGATCCGGGACTGAATAATTCACCCCTCCACTTT. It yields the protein CATSRDPGLNNSPLHF.

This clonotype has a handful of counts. CDR3 protein: CSARDSTEETQYF. CDR3 DNA: TGCAGTGCTAGGGACAGTACAGAAGAGACCCAGTACTTC. The rearrangement links TRBV20-1 to TRBJ2-5, with a possible D match to TRBD1 (6 bases). V shed 3 bases and J shed 3 bases, with 11 bases lying between them. The germline gives CDR1 DFQATT, CDR2 SNEGSKA (reference sequence). The CDR3 totals 13 residues.

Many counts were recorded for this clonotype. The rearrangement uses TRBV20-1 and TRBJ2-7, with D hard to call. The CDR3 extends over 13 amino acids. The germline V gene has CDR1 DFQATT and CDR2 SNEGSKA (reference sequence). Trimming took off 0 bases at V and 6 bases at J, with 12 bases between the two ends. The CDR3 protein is CSARDALRREQYF. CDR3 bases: TGCAGTGCTAGAGATGCCCTAAGGCGCGAGCAGTACTTC.

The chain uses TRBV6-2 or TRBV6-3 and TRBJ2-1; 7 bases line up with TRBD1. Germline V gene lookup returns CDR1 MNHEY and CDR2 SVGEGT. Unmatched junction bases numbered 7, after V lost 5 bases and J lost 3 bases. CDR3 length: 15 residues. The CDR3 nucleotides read TGTGCCAGCAGTCTCGGGACAGCGTTCTACAATGAGCAGTTCTTC. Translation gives CASSLGTAFYNEQFF.

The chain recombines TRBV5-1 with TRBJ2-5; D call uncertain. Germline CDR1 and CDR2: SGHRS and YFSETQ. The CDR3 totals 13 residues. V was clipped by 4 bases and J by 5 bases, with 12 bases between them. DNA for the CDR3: TGCGCCAGCAGCAATGGAGACACGGAGACCCAGTACTTC. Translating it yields CASSNGDTETQYF.

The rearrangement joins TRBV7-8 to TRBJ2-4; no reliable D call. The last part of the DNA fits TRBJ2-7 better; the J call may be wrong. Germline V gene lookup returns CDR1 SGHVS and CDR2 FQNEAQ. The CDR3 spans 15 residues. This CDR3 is CASRSLPDGTYEQYF. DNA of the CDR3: TGTGCCAGCAGAAGCCTACCGGACGGTACCTACGAGCAGTACTTC.

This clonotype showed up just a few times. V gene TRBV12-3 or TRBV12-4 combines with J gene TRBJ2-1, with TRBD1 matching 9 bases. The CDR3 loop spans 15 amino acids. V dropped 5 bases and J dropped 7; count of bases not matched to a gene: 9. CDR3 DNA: TGTGCCAGCAGTCCCGGACAGGGGATCTTGAATGAGCAGTTCTTC. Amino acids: CASSPGQGILNEQFF.

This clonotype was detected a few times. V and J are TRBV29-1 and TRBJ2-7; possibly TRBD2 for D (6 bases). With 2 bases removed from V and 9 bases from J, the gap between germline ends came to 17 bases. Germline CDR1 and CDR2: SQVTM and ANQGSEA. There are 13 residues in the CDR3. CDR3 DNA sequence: TGCAGCGTTGAATTAGACAGCTCGGAGGGGCAGTACTTC. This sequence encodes CSVELDSSEGQYF.

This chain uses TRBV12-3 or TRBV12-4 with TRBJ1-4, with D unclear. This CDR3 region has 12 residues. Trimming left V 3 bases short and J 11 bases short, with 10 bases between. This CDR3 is CASSLDGLKLFF. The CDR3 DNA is TGTGCCAGCAGTTTGGACGGGCTTAAACTGTTTTTT.

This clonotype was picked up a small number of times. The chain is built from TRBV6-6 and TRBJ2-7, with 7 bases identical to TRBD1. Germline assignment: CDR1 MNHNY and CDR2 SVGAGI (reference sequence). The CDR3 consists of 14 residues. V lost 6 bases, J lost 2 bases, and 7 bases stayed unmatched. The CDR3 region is CASRPRQGAYEQYF. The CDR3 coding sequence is TGTGCCAGCAGGCCGCGGCAGGGGGCCTACGAGCAGTACTTC.

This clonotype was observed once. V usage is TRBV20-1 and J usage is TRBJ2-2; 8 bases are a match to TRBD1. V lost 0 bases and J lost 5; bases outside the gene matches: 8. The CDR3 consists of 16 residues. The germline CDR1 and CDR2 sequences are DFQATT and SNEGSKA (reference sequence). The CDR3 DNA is TGCAGTGCTAGAGATCTCTTCCGGGACAGGACCGGGGAGCTGTTTTTT. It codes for CSARDLFRDRTGELFF.

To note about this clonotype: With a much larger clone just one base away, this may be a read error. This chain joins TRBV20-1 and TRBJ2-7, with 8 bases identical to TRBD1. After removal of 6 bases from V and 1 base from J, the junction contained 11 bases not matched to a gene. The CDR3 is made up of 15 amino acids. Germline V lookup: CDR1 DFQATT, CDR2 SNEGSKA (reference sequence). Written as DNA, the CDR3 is TGCAGTGCACTTAGCGACAGGGGCCCTTCCTACGAGCAGTACTTC. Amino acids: CSALSDRGPSYEQYF.

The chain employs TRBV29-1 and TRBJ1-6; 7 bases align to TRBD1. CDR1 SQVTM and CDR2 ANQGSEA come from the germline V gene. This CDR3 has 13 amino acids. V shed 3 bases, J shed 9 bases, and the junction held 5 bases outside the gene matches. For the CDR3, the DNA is TGCAGCGTTGATACTGGGGACAGTTCACCCCTCCACTTT. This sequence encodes CSVDTGDSSPLHF.

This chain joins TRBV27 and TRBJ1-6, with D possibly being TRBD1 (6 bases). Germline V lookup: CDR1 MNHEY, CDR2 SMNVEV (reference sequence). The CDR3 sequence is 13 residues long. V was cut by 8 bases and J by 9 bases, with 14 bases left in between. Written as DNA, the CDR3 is TGTGCCAGCGCGGGTCTAGGGGGTTCACCCCTCCACTTT. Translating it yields CASAGLGGSPLHF.

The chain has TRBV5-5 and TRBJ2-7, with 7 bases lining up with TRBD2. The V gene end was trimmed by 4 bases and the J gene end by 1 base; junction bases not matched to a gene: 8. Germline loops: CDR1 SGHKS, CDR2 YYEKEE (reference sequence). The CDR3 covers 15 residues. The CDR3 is CASSPWGGVSYEQYF. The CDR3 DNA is TGTGCCAGCAGCCCCTGGGGGGGAGTTTCCTACGAGCAGTACTTC.

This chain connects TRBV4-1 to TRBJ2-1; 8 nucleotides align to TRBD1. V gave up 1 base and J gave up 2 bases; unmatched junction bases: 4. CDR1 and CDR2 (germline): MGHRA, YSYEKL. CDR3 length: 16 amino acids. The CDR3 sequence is CASSQVVGQAYNEQFF. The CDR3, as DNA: TGCGCCAGCAGCCAAGTAGTGGGACAGGCCTACAATGAGCAGTTCTTC.

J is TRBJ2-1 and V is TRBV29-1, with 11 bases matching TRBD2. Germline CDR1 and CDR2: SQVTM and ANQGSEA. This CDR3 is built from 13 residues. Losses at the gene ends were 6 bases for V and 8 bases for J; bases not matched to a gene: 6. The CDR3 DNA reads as TGCAGCGTGATAGCGGGGGGGCGCTATGAGCAGTTCTTC. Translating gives CSVIAGGRYEQFF.

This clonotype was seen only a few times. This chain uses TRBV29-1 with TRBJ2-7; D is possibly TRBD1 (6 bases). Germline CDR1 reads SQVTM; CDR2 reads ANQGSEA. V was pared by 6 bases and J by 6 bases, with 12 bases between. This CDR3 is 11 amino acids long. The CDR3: CSVIQGIEQYF. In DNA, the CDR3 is TGCAGCGTCATACAGGGTATCGAGCAGTACTTC.

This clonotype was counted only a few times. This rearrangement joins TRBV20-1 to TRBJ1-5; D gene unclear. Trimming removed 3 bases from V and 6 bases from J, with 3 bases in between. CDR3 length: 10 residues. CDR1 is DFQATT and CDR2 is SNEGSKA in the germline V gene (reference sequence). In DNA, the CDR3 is TGCAGTGCTAGTGGTCAGCCCCAGCATTTT. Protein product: CSASGQPQHF.

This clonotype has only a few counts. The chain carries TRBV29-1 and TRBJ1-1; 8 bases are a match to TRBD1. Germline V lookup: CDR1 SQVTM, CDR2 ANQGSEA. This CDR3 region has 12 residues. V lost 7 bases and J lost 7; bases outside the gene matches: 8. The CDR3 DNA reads TGCAGCGCCGGACAGGGCTGGATTGAAGCTTTCTTT. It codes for CSAGQGWIEAFF.

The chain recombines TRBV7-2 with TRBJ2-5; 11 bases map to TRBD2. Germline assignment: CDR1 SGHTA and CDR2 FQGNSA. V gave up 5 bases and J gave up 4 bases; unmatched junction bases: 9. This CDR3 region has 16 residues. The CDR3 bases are TGTGCCAGCAGCCCCCTAGCGGGGGGAATTATAGAGACCCAGTACTTC. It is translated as CASSPLAGGIIETQYF.

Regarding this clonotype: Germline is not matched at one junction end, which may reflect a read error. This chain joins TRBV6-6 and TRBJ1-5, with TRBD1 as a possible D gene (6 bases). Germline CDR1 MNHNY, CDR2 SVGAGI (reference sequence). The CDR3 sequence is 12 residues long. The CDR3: CAGSTGLQPQHF. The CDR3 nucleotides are TGTGCCGGCAGCACAGGGTTGCAGCCCCAGCATTTT.

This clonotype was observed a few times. CDR3 coding DNA: TGCAGTGCTAGACCCAGAGTCCTCCTGACAGATACGCAGTATTTT. Translated: CSARPRVLLTDTQYF. The V call is TRBV20-1, the J call TRBJ2-3, with unresolved D. CDR3 length: 15 residues. Trimming left V 2 bases short and J 3 bases short, with 15 bases between. Germline V gene sequence: CDR1 DFQATT, CDR2 SNEGSKA (reference sequence).

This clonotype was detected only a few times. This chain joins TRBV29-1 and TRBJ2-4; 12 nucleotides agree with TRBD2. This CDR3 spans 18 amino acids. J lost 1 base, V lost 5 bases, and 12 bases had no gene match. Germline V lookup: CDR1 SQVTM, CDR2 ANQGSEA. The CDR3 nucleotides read TGCAGCGTTTTTGGACTAGCGGGATCTGGCGCTGCCAAAAACATTCAGTACTTC. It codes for CSVFGLAGSGAAKNIQYF. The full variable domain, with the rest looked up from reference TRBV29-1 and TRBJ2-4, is SAVISQKPSRDICQRGTSLTIQCQVDSQVTMMFWYRQQPGQSLTLIATANQGSEATYESGFVIDKFPISRPNLTFSTLTVSNMSPEDSSIYLCSVFGLAGSGAAKNIQYFGAGTRLSVL.

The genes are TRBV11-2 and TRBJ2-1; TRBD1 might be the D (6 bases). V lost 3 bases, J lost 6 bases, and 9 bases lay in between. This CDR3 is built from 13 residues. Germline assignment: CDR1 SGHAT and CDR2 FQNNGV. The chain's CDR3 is CASSFSGVNEQFF. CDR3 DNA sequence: TGTGCCAGCAGCTTTTCAGGGGTCAATGAGCAGTTCTTC.

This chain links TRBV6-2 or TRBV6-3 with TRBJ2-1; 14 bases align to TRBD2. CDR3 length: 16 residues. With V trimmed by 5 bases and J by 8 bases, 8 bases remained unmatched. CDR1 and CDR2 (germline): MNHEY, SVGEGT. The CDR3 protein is CASSIRTSGGRDEQFF. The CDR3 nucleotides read TGTGCCAGCAGTATAAGGACTAGCGGGGGGAGGGATGAGCAGTTCTTC.

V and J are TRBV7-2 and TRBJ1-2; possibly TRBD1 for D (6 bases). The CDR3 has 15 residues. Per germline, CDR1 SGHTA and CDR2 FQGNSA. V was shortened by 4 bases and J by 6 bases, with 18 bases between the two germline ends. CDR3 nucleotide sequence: TGTGCCAGCAGCTCGACCCCAGGGGCGCGGGATGGCTACACCTTC. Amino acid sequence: CASSSTPGARDGYTF.